Below, one TCR beta chain is given with its context. Its binding antigen is unknown. Base-call qualities are not available, and no considerably larger clone is one nucleotide away. TCRbeta rearrangements were sequenced from genomic DNA using the immunoSEQ assay at survey resolution. The study's own analysis went as follows. A lowest detectable productive clonotype frequency of 2.59 x 10-5 was observed in the TCR sequencing data. Only productive TCRbeta rearrangements, defined as complete and in-frame sequences, were included in the analyses. Clonality for each sample was calculated as Simpson clonality in the immunoSEQ Analyzer version 3.0. Clones were binned by frequency as very rare, small, medium, large (1-20%) or hyperexpanded (>20%). Generation probabilities were estimated with OLGA 1.2.3, V-gene circos plots were made with VDJtools, specificities were searched in VDJdb, and CDR3 motifs were identified with GLIPH. The source is immuneACCESS, and TCRdb retained only in-frame sequences with V and J called. Part of the clones is not carried over; for the studies checked, unresolved V genes explain less than half of this, and the remainder is unexplained. V, J and clone size are those of that table, while D and trimming were read from the DNA. Present in this sample are around 38,000 clones, 70% to 90% of which were seen just once. The top ten constitute less than 3.5% of the sample.

This sample was taken from a study of STAT5B mutations in CD4+ large granular lymphocyte leukemia (dated by TCRdb to between 2021 and 2024). Regarding the research as a whole: Among healthy controls, the CDR3 'QG' motif was associated with a particular HLA allele. TCRbeta repertoires of CD4+ T-cell large granular lymphocyte leukemia patients were compared with those of healthy blood donors. Flow cytometry performed on FACSCanto II or FACSVerse showed that the purified fractions had more than 95% purity among lymphocytes.

Overall study outcomes, separate from this receptor: CD4-sorted patient repertoires appeared more clonal than healthy CD4+ repertoires, and this difference persisted after removing the putative leukemic clones. Data were not HLA-matched; higher clonality in CD4+ versus CD8+ T-LGLL could reflect the relatively small sample size. The main leukemic clonotypes were found to be private to each patient, although about a quarter of the main leukemic clonotypes were detected at low frequency in the non-leukemic repertoires of other patients. TRBV06-family usage was enriched among the top patient clones (8/27) compared with healthy controls (2/35).

Healthy controls were approximately 40 blood donors whose buffy coats came from the Finnish Red Cross blood service. All TCR-sequenced material derived from peripheral blood: patient blood samples and healthy donor buffy coats. Ficoll-Hypaque gradient centrifugation was used to isolate peripheral blood mononuclear cells. Magnetic purification was used to isolate CD4+ cells from the buffy coats of the healthy controls. Genomic DNA was extracted using the Gentra Puregene Cell and Tissue kit, and a Qubit 2.0 fluorometer was used to quantify it. Including the terminal cysteine and phenylalanine, the CDR3 comprises 15 residues. Only CDR3 DNA remains: 45 bases, in frame from the first base. CDR1 and CDR2 are read off the germline V gene as SGHTA and FQGNSA. Unmatched junction bases come to 4, with V trimmed by 5 bases and J by 2 bases.

The chain is assembled from TRBV7-2 and TRBJ2-1; the junction holds 9 bases that match TRBD1. The sequencing sample was made of CD4+ T cells from blood buffy coats. This TCR was recovered from a human donor in good health. CDR3 loop: CASSLDRGAYNEQFF. The nucleotide sequence reads as follows: TGTGCCAGCAGCCTGGACAGGGGAGCCTACAATGAGCAGTTCTTC.